This T cell receptor (beta chain) was obtained from a study of human T cells and chemical hapten exposure. Across the study: The use of 2% DPC on approximately 2 cm by approximately 2 cm of upper inner arm skin constituted sensitization. Cases of alopecia areata, totalis or universalis occurred in a predominantly female patient group. Study results and limitations: While controls formed fewer of them, expanded TCRs formed significantly more large CDR3 similarity clusters.

The library attached unique molecular identifiers to individual cDNA molecules. TCRdb analysed the RACE reads with MiXCR anew, one entry per CDR3 protein. The repertoire consists of a few hundred thousand distinct CDR3 sequences, with 7% to 10% occurring once and the leading ten covering approximately 2.3%. CDR3 length equals 12 residues. V shed 8 bases and J shed 6 bases, with 11 bases lying between them. Germline lookup yields CDR1 MGHDK and CDR2 SYGVNS. Time point indicated: pre-sensitization, week 0. The treatment: therapeutic diphenylcyclopropenone sensitization with weekly scalp DPC. A note on this clonotype: What it binds is unknown.

The TCR originated in a woman aged 40 to 49 with alopecia areata. Some clones in this sample may be carry-over from other donors' samples. This sample comprised whole blood, obtained in connection with sensitization to the hapten diphenylcyclopropenone (DPC). The gene calls are TRBV25-1 and TRBJ2-1; D unresolved. The DNA for the CDR3 is TGTGCCAGCCCCCGAGGCGGCAATGAGCAGTTCTTC. Translation gives CASPRGGNEQFF. The whole variable domain, remainder taken from reference TRBV25-1 and TRBJ2-1, is EADIYQTPRYLVIGTGKKITLECSQTMGHDKMYWYQQDPGMELHLIHYSYGVNSTEKGDLSSESTVSRIRTEHFPLTLESARPSHTSQYLCASPRGGNEQFFGPGTRLTVL.